This TCR beta chain derives from a study of cytotoxic CD8 clonotypes in ibrutinib-treated CLL. Study in general: The subjects consisted of around eleven relapsed/refractory and roughly 15 treatment-naive individuals, with fewer than 18 IGHV unmutated. Overall study results and limits: Whereas clonality rose at ibrutinib response, it declined toward baseline at progression. At the start, clonality exceeded age-matched healthy donors and followed circulating CD8+ T-cell counts. Public clonotypes proved infrequent, and on treatment they shrank or remained steady.

Notes on this clone: What it recognizes is unknown.

The table came from immunoSEQ multiplex PCR; TCRdb's copy has only in-frame clones and leaves some out. The sample has 150,000 or so clones; approximately 77% are singletons. Per germline, CDR1 SGHTA and CDR2 FQGNSA. This CDR3 comprises 13 residues. V dropped 1 base and J dropped 5; count of bases not matched to a gene: 0. The sequence was collected from a human donor with chronic lymphocytic leukemia. The sample was PBMCs, taken after 12 months of ibrutinib treatment. The chain joins TRBV7-2 to TRBJ1-2; 8 positions match TRBD1. Here the CDR3 reads CASSLGTGYGYTF. In nucleotides, the CDR3 is TGTGCCAGCAGCTTAGGGACAGGGTATGGCTACACCTTC.